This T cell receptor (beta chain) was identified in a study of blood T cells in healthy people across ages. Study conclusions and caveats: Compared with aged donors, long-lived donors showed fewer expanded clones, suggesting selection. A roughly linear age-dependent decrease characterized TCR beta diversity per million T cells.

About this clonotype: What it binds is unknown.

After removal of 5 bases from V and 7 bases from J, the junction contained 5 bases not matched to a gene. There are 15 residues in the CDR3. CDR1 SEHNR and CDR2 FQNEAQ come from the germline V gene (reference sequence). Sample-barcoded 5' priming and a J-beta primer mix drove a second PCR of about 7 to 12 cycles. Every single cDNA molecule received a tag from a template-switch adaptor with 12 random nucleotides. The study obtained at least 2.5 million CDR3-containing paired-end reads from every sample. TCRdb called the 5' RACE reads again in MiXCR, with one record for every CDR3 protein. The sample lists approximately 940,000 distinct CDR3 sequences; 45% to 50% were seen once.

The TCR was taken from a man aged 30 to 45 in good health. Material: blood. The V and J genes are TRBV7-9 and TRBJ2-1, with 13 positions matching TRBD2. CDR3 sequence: CASSITSGGANEQFF. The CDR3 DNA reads TGTGCCAGCAGCATTACTAGCGGGGGGGCGAATGAGCAGTTCTTC.